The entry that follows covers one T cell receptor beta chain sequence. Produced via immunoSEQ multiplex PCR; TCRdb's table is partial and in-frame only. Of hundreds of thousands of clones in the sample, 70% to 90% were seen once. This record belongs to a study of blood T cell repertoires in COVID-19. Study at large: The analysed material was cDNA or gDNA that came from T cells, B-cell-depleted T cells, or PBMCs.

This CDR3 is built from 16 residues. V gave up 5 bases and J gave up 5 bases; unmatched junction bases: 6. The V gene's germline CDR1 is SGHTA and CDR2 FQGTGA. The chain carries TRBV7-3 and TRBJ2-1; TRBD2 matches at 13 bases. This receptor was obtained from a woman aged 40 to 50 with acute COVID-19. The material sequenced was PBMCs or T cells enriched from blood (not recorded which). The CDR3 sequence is CASSELGLAGDNEQFF. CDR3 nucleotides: TGTGCCAGCAGCGAGCTAGGACTAGCGGGGGACAATGAGCAGTTCTTC. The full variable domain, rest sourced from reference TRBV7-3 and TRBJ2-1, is GAGVSQTPSNKVTEKGKYVELRCDPISGHTALYWYRQSLGQGPEFLIYFQGTGAADDSGLPNDRFFAVRPEGSVSTLKIQRTERGDSAVYLCASSELGLAGDNEQFFGPGTRLTVL.